This T cell receptor beta chain was identified in a study of T cells expressing NK-cell markers. Study background: In sorted CD3+CD56+NKG2C+, CD3+CD56+NKG2C- and CD3+CD56-NKG2C+ T cells, TCR beta repertoires were obtained. Sequencing covered eight donors, seven HCMV-seropositive and one seronegative.

CDR3 length equals 15 residues. From germline, CDR1 is LGHNA and CDR2 YSLEER. The study's findings and limits: The HCMV specificity of the expanded NKG2C+ T cell clones stayed unresolved.

After re-calling the 5' RACE reads, TCRdb lists one entry per CDR3 protein, DNA absent. The sample table includes more than 400,000 distinct CDR3 sequences. Comments on this clonotype: Antigen unknown.

The source material was blood T cells: a sorted CD56 or NKG2C T cell subset, CD4+ or CD8+ T cells, or bulk PBMC T cells (not recorded which). The V call is TRBV4-3, the J call TRBJ1-6. The TCR sequence derives from a woman between 18 and 69 years old in good health. CDR3 sequence reads: CASSQEGSGNSPLHF.